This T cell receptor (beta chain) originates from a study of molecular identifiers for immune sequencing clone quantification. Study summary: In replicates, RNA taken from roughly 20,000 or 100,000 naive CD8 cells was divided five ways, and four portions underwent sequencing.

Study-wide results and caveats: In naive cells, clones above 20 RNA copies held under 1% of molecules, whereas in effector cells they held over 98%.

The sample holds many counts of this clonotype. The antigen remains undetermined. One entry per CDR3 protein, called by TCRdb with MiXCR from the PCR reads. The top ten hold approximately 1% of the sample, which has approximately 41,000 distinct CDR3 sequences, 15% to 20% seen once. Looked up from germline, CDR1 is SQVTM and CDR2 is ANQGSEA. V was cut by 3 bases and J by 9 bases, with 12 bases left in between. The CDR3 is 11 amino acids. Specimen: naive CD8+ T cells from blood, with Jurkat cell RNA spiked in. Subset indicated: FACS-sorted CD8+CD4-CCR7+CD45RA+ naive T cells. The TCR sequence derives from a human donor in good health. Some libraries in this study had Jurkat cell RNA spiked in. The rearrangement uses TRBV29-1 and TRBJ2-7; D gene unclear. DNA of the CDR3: TGCAGCGTTGATTCAGCCTATGGGCAGTACTTC. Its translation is CSVDSAYGQYF.